This T cell receptor beta chain was recorded in a study of T cell responses to AZD1222 COVID-19 vaccine. Study results and limitations: In the spike-specific TCR repertoire, nearly half reportedly target unmutated variant regions. Just a handful of AZD1222 recipients were seropositive at baseline. Vaccine-associated CD4 TCRs ranged over spike, dominating at 160-218 and 743-854.

Notes on this clone: Its antigen remains unidentified.

Pooled samples include second doses given at about 4 or 12 weeks. This CDR3 comprises 16 residues. The V and J ends lost 5 bases and 0 bases respectively, with 15 bases between them. The germline gives CDR1 SEHNR, CDR2 FQNEAQ (reference sequence). Here immunoSEQ multiplex PCR was the method, and the copy in TCRdb shows in-frame clones only, minus some. The data contain about 180,000 clones, under 95% of them singletons. This sequence joins TRBV7-9 and TRBJ2-3; weak D call: TRBD2 (7 bases). The clonotype originates from an adult who received the AZD1222 COVID-19 vaccine. Sequencing was performed on peripheral blood, taken 28 days after the second AZD1222 dose. As DNA, the CDR3 is TGTGCCAGCAGCCTACTGGGAGGGGGGAGCACAGATACGCAGTATTTT. It specifies CASSLLGGGSTDTQYF.